A selection of T cell receptor beta chains follows, all from one sample in a study of tumour-infiltrating T cells in Burkitt lymphoma. Profiling relied on immunoSEQ multiplex PCR, and the TCRdb table lists in-frame clones only, not all of them. The profile shows about 46,000 clones, less than 40% of them singletons. The sample comprised tumor tissue. These receptors all stem from a human donor with Burkitt lymphoma. Both conserved end residues are part of each CDR3. Fields, in order: CDR3 protein, CDR3 DNA, V gene, clone size, J gene, D gene. D genes are given only for firm matches. Only part of the rows carry a size: once, few, many, or a class if the clone is expanded.

CASGLGRGYTF	TGTGCCAGCGGTCTCGGACGGGGCTACACCTTC	TRBV27	NA	TRBJ1-2	NA
CASSLPSNTEAFF	TGCGCCAGCAGCTTGCCCTCGAACACTGAAGCTTTCTTT	TRBV5-1	few	TRBJ1-1	NA
CSVSSQGTGELFF	TGCAGCGTTAGCTCACAGGGCACCGGGGAGCTGTTTTTT	TRBV29-1	few	TRBJ2-2	NA
CSMGQRETQYF	TGCAGCATGGGACAGCGGGAGACCCAGTACTTC	TRBV20-1	few	TRBJ2-5	TRBD1
CASSQVSGGGSEAFF	TGTGCCAGCAGCCAAGTTAGTGGGGGTGGATCTGAAGCTTTCTTT	TRBV7-8	once	TRBJ1-1	NA
CASSLTDLYEQYF	TGTGCCAGCAGCTTGACAGACCTATACGAGCAGTACTTC	TRBV7-9	NA	TRBJ2-7	NA
CASSIGAGGYEQYF	TGTGCCAGCAGCATAGGGGCAGGGGGCTACGAGCAGTACTTC	TRBV7-2	few	TRBJ2-7	TRBD1
CSVLAGTGYEQYF	TGCAGCGTCCTCGCCGGGACCGGCTACGAGCAGTACTTT	TRBV29-1	NA	TRBJ2-7	NA
CALQPGALANYGYTF	TGTGCCTTACAGCCGGGGGCCCTAGCTAACTATGGCTACACCTTC	TRBV28	NA	TRBJ1-2	NA
CASSLQGHLHGYTF	TGTGCCAGCAGCTTGCAAGGGCACTTGCATGGCTACACCTTC	TRBV5-8	NA	TRBJ1-2	NA
CASSRQDSTGELFF	TGCGCCAGCAGCCGGCAGGATTCGACCGGGGAGCTGTTTTTT	TRBV5-1	NA	TRBJ2-2	NA
CASSQERTGAGYTF	TGCGCCAGCAGCCAAGAAAGGACAGGGGCTGGCTACACCTTC	TRBV4-1	NA	TRBJ1-2	TRBD1
CASSPPGQGNEQFF	TGTGCCAGCAGCCCCCCGGGACAGGGAAATGAGCAGTTCTTC	TRBV6-6	NA	TRBJ2-1	TRBD1
CASSIMTQGNTEAFF	TGTGCCAGTAGTATTATGACTCAGGGGAACACTGAAGCTTTCTTT	TRBV19	NA	TRBJ1-1	NA
CASRDRGTGGFEAFF	TGTGCCAGTAGAGATAGGGGGACAGGGGGCTTTGAAGCTTTCTTT	TRBV19	few	TRBJ1-1	TRBD1
CVRSLGRGGPQYF	TGTGTCAGAAGCTTAGGTAGGGGGGGGCCCCAGTACTTC	TRBV7-5	NA	TRBJ2-5	NA
CASRVDTEAFF	TGTGCCAGCAGGGTGGATACTGAAGCTTTCTTT	TRBV6-6	NA	TRBJ1-1	NA
CASSLGGTALGTEAFF	TGCGCCAGCAGCTTGGGAGGGACGGCCTTGGGCACTGAAGCTTTCTTT	TRBV5-1	few	TRBJ1-1	NA
CASSLDRLDGYTF	TGTGCCAGCAGCTTAGACAGGCTCGATGGCTACACCTTC	TRBV7-2	few	TRBJ1-2	NA
CASSDRTHLTDTQYF	TGTGCCAGTAGTGACCGGACACATTTGACAGATACGCAGTATTTT	TRBV19	NA	TRBJ2-3	NA
CASSFGQGRTDTQYF	TGTGCCAGCAGCTTCGGACAGGGAAGGACAGATACGCAGTATTTT	TRBV5-4	NA	TRBJ2-3	TRBD1
CSVIRQGNNEKLFF	TGCAGCGTCATACGACAGGGAAATAATGAAAAACTGTTTTTT	TRBV29-1	NA	TRBJ1-4	TRBD1
CAISEAGTRRTF	TGTGCCATCAGTGAAGCCGGGACCCGGCGTACCTTC	TRBV10-3	few	TRBJ1-2	NA
CAISEGSGVNSPLHF	TGTGCCATCAGTGAAGGGAGCGGGGTTAATTCACCCCTCCACTTT	TRBV10-3	NA	TRBJ1-6	NA
CASSPPSAGLNTEAFF	TGTGCCAGCAGCCCTCCGAGCGCAGGGTTGAACACTGAAGCTTTCTTT	TRBV4-2	NA	TRBJ1-1	NA
CASSLTMGSEQYF	TGTGCCAGCAGCTTAACAATGGGGAGTGAGCAGTACTTC	TRBV7-3	NA	TRBJ2-7	NA
CASSLAGGAKNIQYF	TGTGCCAGCAGCTTAGCGGGGGGTGCCAAAAACATTCAGTACTTC	TRBV7-2	few	TRBJ2-4	NA
CASSQDREGGSLHF	TGCGCCAGCAGCCAAGATAGGGAAGGAGGGTCCCTCCACTTT	TRBV4-3	once	TRBJ1-6	NA
CASRATSLGETQYF	TGTGCCAGCAGGGCGACTAGCTTGGGGGAGACCCAGTACTTC	TRBV6-4	NA	TRBJ2-5	TRBD2
CASSPELRGAGFADTQYF	TGCGCCAGCAGCCCAGAATTGCGGGGGGCCGGCTTCGCAGATACGCAGTATTTT	TRBV4-3	few	TRBJ2-3	TRBD2
CASRRGAGANVLTF	TGCGCCAGCAGGAGAGGGGCCGGGGCCAACGTCCTGACTTTC	TRBV5-1	few	TRBJ2-6	NA
CASSMDGVITGELFF	TGTGCCAGCAGCATGGACGGGGTCATCACCGGGGAGCTGTTTTTT	TRBV7-2	NA	TRBJ2-2	NA
CASSLQGGAYGYTF	TGCGCCAGCAGCCTACAGGGAGGTGCCTATGGCTACACCTTC	TRBV5-1	NA	TRBJ1-2	NA
CASSYSWWDSPEAFF	TGTGCCAGCAGTTACAGTTGGTGGGACAGCCCTGAAGCTTTCTTT	TRBV6-5	NA	TRBJ1-1	TRBD1
CASSVDQGFYGYTF	TGTGCCAGCAGCGTAGACCAGGGGTTCTATGGCTACACCTTC	TRBV9	NA	TRBJ1-2	NA
CASRGATGIEQYF	TGTGCCAGCAGAGGCGCGACAGGGATCGAGCAGTACTTC	TRBV7-2	NA	TRBJ2-7	TRBD1
CASSGGDSPLHF	TGTGCCAGCAGTGGGGGGGATTCACCCCTCCACTTT	TRBV2	NA	TRBJ1-6	NA
CASSQDLTPYGYTF	TGTGCCAGCAGCCAAGATTTAACACCCTATGGCTACACCTTC	TRBV14	few	TRBJ1-2	NA
CASSQEGQVLNEKLFF	TGCGCCAGCAGCCAAGAGGGTCAAGTTCTTAATGAAAAACTGTTTTTT	TRBV4-1	NA	TRBJ1-4	NA
CASSDSFYRLSYEQYF	TGTGCCAGCAGTGACTCATTTTACAGGCTCTCCTACGAGCAGTACTTC	TRBV6-4	few	TRBJ2-7	NA
CASRTGTGGLQETQYF	TGTGCCAGCAGGACGGGGACAGGGGGCCTCCAAGAGACCCAGTACTTC	TRBV2	few	TRBJ2-5	TRBD1
CASSPGTDYNSPLHF	TGTGCCAGCAGCCCTGGGACGGACTATAATTCACCCCTCCACTTT	TRBV7-6	few	TRBJ1-6	NA
CASAGGRAYGYTF	TGCGCCAGCGCTGGGGGCAGGGCCTATGGCTACACCTTC	TRBV23-1	few	TRBJ1-2	NA
CASSLALGSGGHQPQHF	TGTGCCAGCAGCTTAGCGCTGGGCAGTGGAGGACATCAGCCCCAGCATTTT	TRBV7-9	NA	TRBJ1-5	NA
CASSLATGASGNTIYF	TGTGCCAGCAGCTTAGCGACAGGAGCATCTGGAAACACCATATATTTT	TRBV7-2	NA	TRBJ1-3	NA